The 14 T cell receptor beta chains reported below all come from one sample, sequenced in a study of blood T cells in healthy people across ages. Then a second PCR, running about 6 to 12 cycles, was carried out with a sample-barcoded 5' primer and a J-beta primer mix. A single record per CDR3 protein comes from TCRdb applying MiXCR to the 5' RACE reads. The sample has fewer than 2,000,000 distinct CDR3 sequences; 30% to 40% are singletons. The specimen was blood. The receptors shown here come from a woman in her 30s in good health.

The rearrangement joins TRBV24-1 to TRBJ2-3, with a tentative D call TRBD2 (5 bases). Per germline, CDR1 KGHDR and CDR2 SFDVKD. V dropped 4 bases and J dropped 4 bases, with 14 bases sitting between them. This CDR3 is 15 amino acids long. The CDR3 reads CATSDPADGADTQYF. As DNA, the CDR3 is TGTGCCACCAGTGACCCGGCGGACGGGGCAGATACGCAGTATTTT.

This clonotype was found a few times. This chain links TRBV20-1 with TRBJ2-3; 8 bases are shared with TRBD2. Looked up from germline, CDR1 is DFQATT and CDR2 is SNEGSKA (reference sequence). CDR3 length equals 15 residues. The J segment lost 0 bases and the V segment lost 5 bases, leaving 7 bases of the junction unmatched. Written as DNA, the CDR3 is TGCAGTGCTGATAGCGGGGTCTCTAGCACAGATACGCAGTATTTT. This sequence encodes CSADSGVSSTDTQYF.

The table lists this clonotype with a few counts. The V gene is TRBV20-1, the J gene TRBJ2-7, with D hard to call. The germline gives CDR1 DFQATT, CDR2 SNEGSKA (reference sequence). V lost 0 bases to trimming and J lost 6 bases, with 18 bases between them. The CDR3 spans 15 residues. The CDR3 DNA follows: TGCAGTGCTAGAGAACTTGGTCAGGTCGGTTTCGAGCAGTACTTC. It specifies CSARELGQVGFEQYF.

V is TRBV27 and J is TRBJ2-1; 7 nucleotides line up with TRBD2. The germline gives CDR1 MNHEY, CDR2 SMNVEV (reference sequence). V shed 0 bases, J shed 4 bases, and the junction held 6 bases outside the gene matches. The CDR3 has 16 residues. The CDR3 coding sequence is TGTGCCAGCAGTTTATCTGCAGCGGGGATATACAATGAGCAGTTCTTC. Residues: CASSLSAAGIYNEQFF.

V usage is TRBV30 and J usage is TRBJ1-2; 9 bases line up with TRBD1. Germline trimming cut 2 bases from V and 7 bases from J; bases unmatched to any gene: 11. CDR1 is GTSNPN and CDR2 is SVGIG in the germline V gene (reference sequence). This CDR3 is built from 15 residues. DNA for the CDR3: TGTGCCTGGAGTCCGTCGACAGGGGGAATTGGTGGCTACACCTTC. Translation: CAWSPSTGGIGGYTF.

This sequence joins TRBV4-2 and TRBJ2-3; 7 positions agree with TRBD2. Germline V CDR1 and CDR2: LGHNA, YNFKEQ. The CDR3 covers 17 residues. V shed 3 bases and J 5 bases; nucleotides not matched to a gene: 14. Here the CDR3 reads CASSQQSQRGLGDTQYF. In nucleotides, the CDR3 is TGTGCCAGCAGCCAGCAAAGCCAGCGGGGTCTTGGAGATACGCAGTATTTT.

This chain links TRBV4-1 with TRBJ2-1; 11 nucleotides agree with TRBD2. This CDR3 is 15 amino acids long. J was trimmed by 8 bases and V by 1 base; bases with no gene match: 4. Germline V gene lookup returns CDR1 MGHRA and CDR2 YSYEKL. The CDR3 sequence is CASSQVVSGRDEQFF. The CDR3 DNA follows: TGCGCCAGCAGCCAAGTAGTTAGCGGGAGGGATGAGCAGTTCTTC.

The genes are TRBV27 and TRBJ2-7, with D maybe TRBD2 (5 bases). Germline V gene sequence: CDR1 MNHEY, CDR2 SMNVEV (reference sequence). With 0 bases removed from V and 3 bases from J, the gap between germline ends came to 9 bases. The CDR3 runs to 14 residues. DNA for the CDR3: TGTGCCAGCAGTTTATCGTCCGGGATCTACGAGCAGTACTTC. It is translated as CASSLSSGIYEQYF.

This clonotype was detected only a few times. The V gene is TRBV9, the J gene TRBJ2-3, with 12 bases lining up with TRBD2. CDR1 and CDR2 from the germline V gene are SGDLS and YYNGEE. V gave up 4 bases and J gave up 1 base; unmatched junction bases: 10. The length of the CDR3 is 18 residues. The CDR3, as DNA: TGTGCCAGCAGCCCTCGATCCAGACTAGCGGGGGGCACAGATACGCAGTATTTT. It yields the protein CASSPRSRLAGGTDTQYF.

This clonotype was found a few times. V gene TRBV9 combines with J gene TRBJ2-6; 7 bases line up with TRBD1. After removal of 1 base from V and 0 bases from J, the junction contained 4 bases not matched to a gene. Per the germline V gene, CDR1 is SGDLS and CDR2 is YYNGEE. This CDR3 contains 17 residues. CDR3 loop: CASSVWDSRSGANVLTF. The CDR3 DNA is TGTGCCAGCAGCGTATGGGACAGCCGCTCTGGGGCCAACGTCCTGACTTTC.

The chain uses TRBV13 and TRBJ2-5; 12 bases are a match to TRBD2. V lost 5 bases and J lost 0; bases outside the gene matches: 4. The CDR3 is 16 amino acids. Looked up from germline, CDR1 is PRHDT and CDR2 is FYEKMQ (reference sequence). The CDR3 loop is CASSQRTSGDQETQYF. CDR3 DNA: TGTGCCAGCAGCCAGAGGACTAGCGGGGACCAAGAGACCCAGTACTTC.

The chain links TRBV20-1 to TRBJ2-5; 12 positions agree with TRBD2. Matching the DNA end better, TRBJ2-7 makes the J call doubtful. In germline, CDR1 is DFQATT, CDR2 SNEGSKA (reference sequence). The CDR3 consists of 14 residues. The CDR3 coding sequence is TGCAGTGCTAGGCCCCCGACTAGCGGGAGCGAGCAGTACTTC. It is translated as CSARPPTSGSEQYF.

V and J are TRBV10-2 and TRBJ2-3; maybe TRBD2 (5 bases). This CDR3 contains 16 residues. The germline V gene has CDR1 WSHSY and CDR2 SAAADI. The germline V and J ends were trimmed by 3 bases and 3 bases, with 16 bases remaining between them. CDR3 region: CASSDRLATATDTQYF. The CDR3 DNA sequence: TGCGCCAGCAGTGACCGTCTAGCCACCGCGACAGATACGCAGTATTTT.

The chain links TRBV2 to TRBJ2-3; 14 positions agree with TRBD2. The CDR3 length is 15 residues. V shed 9 bases, J shed 5 bases, and the junction held 7 bases outside the gene matches. CDR1 is SNHLY, CDR2 FYNNEI, per germline. CDR3 residues: CARTETSGGVDTQYF. CDR3 coding DNA: TGTGCCAGAACAGAGACTAGCGGGGGGGTAGATACGCAGTATTTT.